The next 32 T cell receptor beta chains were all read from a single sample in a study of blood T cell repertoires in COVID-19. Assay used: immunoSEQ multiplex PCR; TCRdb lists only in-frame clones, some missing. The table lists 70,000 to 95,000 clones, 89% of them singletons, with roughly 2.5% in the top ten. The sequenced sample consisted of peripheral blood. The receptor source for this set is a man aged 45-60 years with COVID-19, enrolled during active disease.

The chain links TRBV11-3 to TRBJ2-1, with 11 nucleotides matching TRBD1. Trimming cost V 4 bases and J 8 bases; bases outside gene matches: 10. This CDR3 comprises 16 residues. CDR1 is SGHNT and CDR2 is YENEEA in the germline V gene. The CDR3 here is CASSSRDRGIGDEQFF. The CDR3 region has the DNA TGTGCCAGCAGCTCCCGGGACAGGGGGATAGGCGATGAGCAGTTCTTC.

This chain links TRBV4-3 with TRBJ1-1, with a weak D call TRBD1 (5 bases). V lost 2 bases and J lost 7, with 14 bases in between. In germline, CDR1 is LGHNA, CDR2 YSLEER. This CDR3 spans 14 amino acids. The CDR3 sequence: CASSQSRGQNEAFF. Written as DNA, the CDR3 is TGCGCCAGCAGCCAATCCCGTGGACAAAATGAAGCTTTCTTT.

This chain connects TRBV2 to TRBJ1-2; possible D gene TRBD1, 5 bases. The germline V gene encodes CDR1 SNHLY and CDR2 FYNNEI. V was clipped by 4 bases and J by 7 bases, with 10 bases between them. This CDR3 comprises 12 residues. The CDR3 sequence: CASSVGGAGYTF. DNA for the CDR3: TGTGCCAGCAGTGTGGGCGGGGCTGGCTACACCTTC. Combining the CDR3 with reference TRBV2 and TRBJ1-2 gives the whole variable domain EPEVTQTPSHQVTQMGQEVILRCVPISNHLYFYWYRQILGQKVEFLVSFYNNEISEKSEIFDDQFSVERPDGSNFTLKIRSTKLEDSAMYFCASSVGGAGYTFGSGTRLTVV.

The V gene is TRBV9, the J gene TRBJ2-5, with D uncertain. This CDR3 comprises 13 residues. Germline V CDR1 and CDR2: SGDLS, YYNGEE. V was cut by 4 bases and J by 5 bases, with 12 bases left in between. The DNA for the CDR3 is TGTGCCAGCAGCCCTATCCCTCGGGAGACCCAGTACTTC. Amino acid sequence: CASSPIPRETQYF.

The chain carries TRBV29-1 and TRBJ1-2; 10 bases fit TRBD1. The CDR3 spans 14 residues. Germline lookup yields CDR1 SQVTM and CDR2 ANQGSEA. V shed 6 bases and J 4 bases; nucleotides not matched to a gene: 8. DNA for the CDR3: TGCAGCGTGACGGGACAGGGGAATGGCTATGGCTACACCTTC. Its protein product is CSVTGQGNGYGYTF.

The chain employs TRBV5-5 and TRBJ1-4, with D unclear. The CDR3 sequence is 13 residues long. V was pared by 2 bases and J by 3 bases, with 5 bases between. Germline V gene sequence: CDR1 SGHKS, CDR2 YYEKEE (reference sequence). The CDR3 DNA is TGTGCCAGCAGCTTACAGTCTAATGAAAAACTGTTTTTT. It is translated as CASSLQSNEKLFF.

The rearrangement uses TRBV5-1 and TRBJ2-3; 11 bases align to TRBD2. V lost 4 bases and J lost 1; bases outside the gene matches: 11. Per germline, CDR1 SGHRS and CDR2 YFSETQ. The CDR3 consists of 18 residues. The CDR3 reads CASSLQRTSGLRTDTQYF. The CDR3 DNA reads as TGCGCCAGCAGCCTGCAACGGACTAGCGGGCTGCGCACAGATACGCAGTATTTT.

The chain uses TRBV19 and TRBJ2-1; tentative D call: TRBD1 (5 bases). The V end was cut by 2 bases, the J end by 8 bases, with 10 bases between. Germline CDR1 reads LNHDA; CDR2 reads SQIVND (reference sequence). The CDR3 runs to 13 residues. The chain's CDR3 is CASSIRQGHEQFF. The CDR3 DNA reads TGTGCCAGTAGTATAAGGCAGGGCCATGAGCAGTTCTTC.

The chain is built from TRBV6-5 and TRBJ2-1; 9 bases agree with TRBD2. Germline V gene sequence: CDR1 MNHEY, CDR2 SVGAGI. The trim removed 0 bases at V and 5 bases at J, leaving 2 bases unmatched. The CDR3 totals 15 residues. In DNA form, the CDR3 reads TGTGCCAGCAGTTACTCCAGCGGGGGGAACAATGAGCAGTTCTTC. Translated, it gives CASSYSSGGNNEQFF.

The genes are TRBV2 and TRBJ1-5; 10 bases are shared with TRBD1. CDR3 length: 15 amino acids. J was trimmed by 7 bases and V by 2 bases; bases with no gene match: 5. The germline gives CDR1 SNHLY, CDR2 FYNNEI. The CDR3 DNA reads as TGTGCCAGCAGTGAAAGGACAGGGGGTAGCCAGCCCCAGCATTTT. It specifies CASSERTGGSQPQHF. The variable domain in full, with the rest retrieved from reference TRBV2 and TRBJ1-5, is EPEVTQTPSHQVTQMGQEVILRCVPISNHLYFYWYRQILGQKVEFLVSFYNNEISEKSEIFDDQFSVERPDGSNFTLKIRSTKLEDSAMYFCASSERTGGSQPQHFGDGTRLSIL.

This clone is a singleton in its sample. CDR3 residues: CASSSAYEQYF. CDR3 DNA: TGTGCCAGCAGTTCCGCCTACGAGCAGTACTTC. This rearrangement joins TRBV6-2 or TRBV6-3 to TRBJ2-7; no clear D gene. Germline loops: CDR1 MNHEY, CDR2 SVGEGT. This CDR3 is 11 amino acids long. Trimming removed 4 bases from V and 2 bases from J, with 3 bases in between.

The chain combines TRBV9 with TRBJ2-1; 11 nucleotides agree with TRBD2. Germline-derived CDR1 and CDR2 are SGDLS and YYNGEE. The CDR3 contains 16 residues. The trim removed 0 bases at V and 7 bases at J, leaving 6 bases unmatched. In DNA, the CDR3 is TGTGCCAGCAGCGTAGGGGTAGCGGGGGGGCAGAATGAGCAGTTCTTC. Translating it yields CASSVGVAGGQNEQFF.

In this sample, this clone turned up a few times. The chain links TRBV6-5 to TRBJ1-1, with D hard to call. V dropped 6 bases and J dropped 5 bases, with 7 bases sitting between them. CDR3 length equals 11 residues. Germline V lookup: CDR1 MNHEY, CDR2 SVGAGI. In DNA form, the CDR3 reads TGTGCCAGCAGCCACGGGACTGAAGCTTTCTTT. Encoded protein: CASSHGTEAFF.

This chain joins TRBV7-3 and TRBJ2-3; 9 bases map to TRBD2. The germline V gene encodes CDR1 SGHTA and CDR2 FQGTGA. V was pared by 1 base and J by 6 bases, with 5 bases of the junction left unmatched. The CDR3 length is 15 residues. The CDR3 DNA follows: TGTGCCAGCAGCTTAAGCGGGGGGGTCAGGGATACGCAGTATTTT. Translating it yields CASSLSGGVRDTQYF.

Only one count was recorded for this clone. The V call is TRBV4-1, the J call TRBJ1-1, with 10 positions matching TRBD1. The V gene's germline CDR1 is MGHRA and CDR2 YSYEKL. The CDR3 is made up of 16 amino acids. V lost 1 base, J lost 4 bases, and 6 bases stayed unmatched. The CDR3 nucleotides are TGCGCCAGCAGCCAAGGCTCCGGGACAGGGGTCACTGAAGCTTTCTTT. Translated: CASSQGSGTGVTEAFF.

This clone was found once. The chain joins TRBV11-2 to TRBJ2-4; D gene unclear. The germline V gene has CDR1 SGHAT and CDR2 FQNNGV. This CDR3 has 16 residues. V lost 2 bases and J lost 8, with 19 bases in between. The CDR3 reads CASSLPPVGDIYIQYF. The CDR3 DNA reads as TGTGCCAGCAGCTTACCCCCAGTAGGAGATATATACATTCAGTACTTC.

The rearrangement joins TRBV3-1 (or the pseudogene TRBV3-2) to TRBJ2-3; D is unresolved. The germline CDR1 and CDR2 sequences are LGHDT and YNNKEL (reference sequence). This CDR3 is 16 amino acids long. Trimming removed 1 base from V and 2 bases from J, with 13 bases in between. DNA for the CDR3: TGTGCCAGCAGCCAAGTCGTCCTAGTTGACACAGATACGCAGTATTTT. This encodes CASSQVVLVDTDTQYF.

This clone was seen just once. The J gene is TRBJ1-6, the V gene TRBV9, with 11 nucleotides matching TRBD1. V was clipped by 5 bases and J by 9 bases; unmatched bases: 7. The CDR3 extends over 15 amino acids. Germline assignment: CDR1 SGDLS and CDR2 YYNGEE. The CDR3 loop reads CASSSRTGGSSPLHF. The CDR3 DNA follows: TGTGCCAGCAGTTCCAGGACAGGGGGCAGTTCACCCCTCCACTTT.

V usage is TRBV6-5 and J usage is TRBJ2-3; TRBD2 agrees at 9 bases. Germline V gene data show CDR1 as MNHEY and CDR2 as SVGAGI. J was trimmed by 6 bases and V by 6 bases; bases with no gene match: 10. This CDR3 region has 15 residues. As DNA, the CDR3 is TGTGCCAGCAGAAAAGGTGGCGGGGGGGCGGATACGCAGTATTTT. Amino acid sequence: CASRKGGGGADTQYF.

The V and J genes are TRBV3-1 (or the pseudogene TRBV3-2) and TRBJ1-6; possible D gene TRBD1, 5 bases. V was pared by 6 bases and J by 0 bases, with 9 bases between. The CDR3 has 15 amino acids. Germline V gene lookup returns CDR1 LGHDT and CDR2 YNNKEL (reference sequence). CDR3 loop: CASSLDSSYNSPLHF. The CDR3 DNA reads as TGTGCCAGCAGTTTAGACAGCTCCTATAATTCACCCCTCCACTTT.

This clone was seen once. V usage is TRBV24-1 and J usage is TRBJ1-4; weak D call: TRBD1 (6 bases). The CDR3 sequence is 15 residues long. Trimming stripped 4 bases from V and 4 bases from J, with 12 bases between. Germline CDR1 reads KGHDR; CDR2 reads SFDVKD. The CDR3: CATSDTRQDNEKLFF. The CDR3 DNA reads TGTGCCACCAGTGACACTCGACAGGATAATGAAAAACTGTTTTTT.

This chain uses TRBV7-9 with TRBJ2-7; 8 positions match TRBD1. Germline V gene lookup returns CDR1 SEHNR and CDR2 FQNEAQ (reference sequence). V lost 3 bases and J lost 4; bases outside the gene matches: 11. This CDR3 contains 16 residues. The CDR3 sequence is CASSFADRDFSYEQYF. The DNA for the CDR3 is TGTGCCAGCAGCTTCGCGGACAGGGACTTTAGTTACGAGCAGTACTTC.

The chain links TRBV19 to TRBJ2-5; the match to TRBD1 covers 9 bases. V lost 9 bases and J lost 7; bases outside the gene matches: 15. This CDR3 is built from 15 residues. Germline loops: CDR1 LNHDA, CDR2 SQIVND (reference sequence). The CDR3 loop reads CASSPETGGPVTQYF. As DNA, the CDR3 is TGTGCCAGCTCTCCGGAGACAGGGGGACCAGTGACCCAGTACTTC.

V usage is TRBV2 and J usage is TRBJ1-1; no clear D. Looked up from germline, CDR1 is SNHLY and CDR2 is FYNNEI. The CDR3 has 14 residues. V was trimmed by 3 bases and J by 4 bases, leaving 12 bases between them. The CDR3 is CASSDRPGGTEAFF. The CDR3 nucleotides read TGTGCCAGCAGTGATAGGCCGGGTGGCACTGAAGCTTTCTTT.

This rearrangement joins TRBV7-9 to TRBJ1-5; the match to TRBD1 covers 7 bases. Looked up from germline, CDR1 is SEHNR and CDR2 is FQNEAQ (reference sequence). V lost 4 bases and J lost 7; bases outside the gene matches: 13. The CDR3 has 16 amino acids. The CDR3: CASSSFTGTVVQPQHF. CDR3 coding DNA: TGTGCCAGCAGCTCATTCACCGGGACAGTGGTGCAGCCCCAGCATTTT.

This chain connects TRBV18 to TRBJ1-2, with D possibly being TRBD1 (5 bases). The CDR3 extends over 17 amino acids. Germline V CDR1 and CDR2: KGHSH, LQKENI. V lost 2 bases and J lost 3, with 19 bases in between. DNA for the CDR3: TGTGCCAGCTCACCAAGAAAAGACTCCAGGGTCGACTATGGCTACACCTTC. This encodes CASSPRKDSRVDYGYTF.

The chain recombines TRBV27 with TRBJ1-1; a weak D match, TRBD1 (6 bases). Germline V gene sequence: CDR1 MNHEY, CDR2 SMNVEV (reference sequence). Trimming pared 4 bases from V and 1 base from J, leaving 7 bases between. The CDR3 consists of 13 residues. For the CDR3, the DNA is TGTGCCAGCAGTTACAGGGAGAACACTGAAGCTTTCTTT. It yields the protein CASSYRENTEAFF.

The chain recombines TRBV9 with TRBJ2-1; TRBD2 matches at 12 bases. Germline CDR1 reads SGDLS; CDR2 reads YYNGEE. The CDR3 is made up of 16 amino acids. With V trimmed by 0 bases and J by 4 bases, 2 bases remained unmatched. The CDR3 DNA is TGTGCCAGCAGCGTAGTTCTAGCGGGGGGGTACAATGAGCAGTTCTTC. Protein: CASSVVLAGGYNEQFF. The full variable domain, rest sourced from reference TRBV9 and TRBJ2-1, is DSGVTQTPKHLITATGQRVTLRCSPRSGDLSVYWYQQSLDQGLQFLIQYYNGEERAKGNILERFSAQQFPDLHSELNLSSLELGDSALYFCASSVVLAGGYNEQFFGPGTRLTVL.

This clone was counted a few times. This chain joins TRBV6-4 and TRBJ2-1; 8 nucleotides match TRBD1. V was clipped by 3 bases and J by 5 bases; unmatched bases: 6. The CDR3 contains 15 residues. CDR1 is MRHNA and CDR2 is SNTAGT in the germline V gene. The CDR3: CASSELPTGDNEQFF. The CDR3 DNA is TGTGCCAGCAGTGAATTACCGACAGGGGACAATGAGCAGTTCTTC.

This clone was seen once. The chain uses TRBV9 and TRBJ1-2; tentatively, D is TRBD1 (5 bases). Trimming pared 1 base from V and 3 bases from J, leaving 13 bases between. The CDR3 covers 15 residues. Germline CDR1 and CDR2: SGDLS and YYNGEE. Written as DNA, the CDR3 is TGTGCCAGCAGCGTATGGGGGGTGGGAGACTATGGCTACACCTTC. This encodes CASSVWGVGDYGYTF.

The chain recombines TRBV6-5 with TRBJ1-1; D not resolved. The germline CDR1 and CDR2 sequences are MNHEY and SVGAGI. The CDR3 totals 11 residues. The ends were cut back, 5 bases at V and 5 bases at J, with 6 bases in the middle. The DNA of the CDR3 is TGTGCCAGCAGTCGGTGGACTGAAGCTTTCTTT. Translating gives CASSRWTEAFF.

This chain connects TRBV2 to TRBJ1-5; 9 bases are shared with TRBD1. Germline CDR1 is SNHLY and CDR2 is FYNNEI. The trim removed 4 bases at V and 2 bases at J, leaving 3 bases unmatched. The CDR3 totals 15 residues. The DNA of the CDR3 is TGTGCCAGCAGTGGGGACAGGGTTCGCAATCAGCCCCAGCATTTT. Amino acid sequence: CASSGDRVRNQPQHF.